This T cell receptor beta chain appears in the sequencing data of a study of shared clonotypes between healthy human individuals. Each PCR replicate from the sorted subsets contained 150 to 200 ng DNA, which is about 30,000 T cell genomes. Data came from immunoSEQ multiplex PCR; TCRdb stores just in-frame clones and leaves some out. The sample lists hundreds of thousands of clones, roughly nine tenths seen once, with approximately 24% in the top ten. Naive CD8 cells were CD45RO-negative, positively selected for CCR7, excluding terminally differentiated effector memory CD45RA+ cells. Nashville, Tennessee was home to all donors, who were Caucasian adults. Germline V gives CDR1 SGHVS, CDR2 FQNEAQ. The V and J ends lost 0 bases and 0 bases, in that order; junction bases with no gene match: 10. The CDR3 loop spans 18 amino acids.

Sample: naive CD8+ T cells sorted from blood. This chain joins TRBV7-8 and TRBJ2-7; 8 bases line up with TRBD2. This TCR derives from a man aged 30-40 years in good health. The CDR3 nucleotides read TGTGCCAGCAGCTTAGCCCTACGGGAGGGGGGGAGCTCCTACGAGCAGTACTTC. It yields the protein CASSLALREGGSSYEQYF.